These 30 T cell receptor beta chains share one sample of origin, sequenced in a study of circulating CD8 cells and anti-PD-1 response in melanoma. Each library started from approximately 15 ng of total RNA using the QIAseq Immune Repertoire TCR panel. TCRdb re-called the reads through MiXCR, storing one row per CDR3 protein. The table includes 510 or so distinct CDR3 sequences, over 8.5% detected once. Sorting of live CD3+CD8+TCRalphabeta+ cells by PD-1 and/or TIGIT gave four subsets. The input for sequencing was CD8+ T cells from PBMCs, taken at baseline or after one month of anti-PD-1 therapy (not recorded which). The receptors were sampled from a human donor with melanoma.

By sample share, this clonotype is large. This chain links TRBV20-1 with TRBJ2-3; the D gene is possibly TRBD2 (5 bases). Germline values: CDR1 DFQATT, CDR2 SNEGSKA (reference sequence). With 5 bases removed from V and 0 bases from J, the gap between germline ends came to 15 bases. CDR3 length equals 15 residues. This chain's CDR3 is CSADDVARSTDTQYF. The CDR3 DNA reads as TGCAGTGCTGACGACGTAGCGAGAAGCACAGATACGCAGTATTTT.

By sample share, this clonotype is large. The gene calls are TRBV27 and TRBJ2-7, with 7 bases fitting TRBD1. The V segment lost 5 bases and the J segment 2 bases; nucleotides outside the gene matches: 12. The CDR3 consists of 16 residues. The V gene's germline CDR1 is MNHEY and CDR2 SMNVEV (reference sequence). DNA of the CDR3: TGTGCCAGCAGTACCTCCGGGGCAGGGGGTACCTACGAGCAGTACTTC. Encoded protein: CASSTSGAGGTYEQYF.

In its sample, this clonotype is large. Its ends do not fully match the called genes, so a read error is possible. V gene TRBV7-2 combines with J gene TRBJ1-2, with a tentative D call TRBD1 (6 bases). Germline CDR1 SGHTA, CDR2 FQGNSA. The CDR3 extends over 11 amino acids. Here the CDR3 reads CASSPGGRAFF. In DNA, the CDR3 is TGTGCCAGCAGCCCCGGGGGCCGGGCCTTCTTC.

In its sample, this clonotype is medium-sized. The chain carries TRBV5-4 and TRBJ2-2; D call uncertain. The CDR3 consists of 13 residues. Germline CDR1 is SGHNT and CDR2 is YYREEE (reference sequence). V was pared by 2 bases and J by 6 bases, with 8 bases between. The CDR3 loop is CASSFSDPGELFF. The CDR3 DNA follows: TGTGCCAGCAGCTTTAGTGATCCCGGGGAGCTGTTTTTT.

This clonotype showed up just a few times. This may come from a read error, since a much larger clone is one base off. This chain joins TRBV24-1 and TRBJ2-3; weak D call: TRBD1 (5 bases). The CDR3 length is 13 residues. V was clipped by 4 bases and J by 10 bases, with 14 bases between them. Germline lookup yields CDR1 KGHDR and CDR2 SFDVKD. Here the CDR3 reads CATSESGSDAQYF. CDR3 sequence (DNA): TGTGCCACCAGTGAGTCAGGGTCCGATGCGCAGTATTTT.

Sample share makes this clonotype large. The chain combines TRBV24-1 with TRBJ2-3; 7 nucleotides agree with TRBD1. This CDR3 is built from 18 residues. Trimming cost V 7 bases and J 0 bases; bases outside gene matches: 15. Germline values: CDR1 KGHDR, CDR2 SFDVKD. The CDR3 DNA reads TGTGCCACCAGGGCCCGCGAAGGGGACAGTTCTAGCACAGATACGCAGTATTTT. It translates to CATRAREGDSSSTDTQYF.

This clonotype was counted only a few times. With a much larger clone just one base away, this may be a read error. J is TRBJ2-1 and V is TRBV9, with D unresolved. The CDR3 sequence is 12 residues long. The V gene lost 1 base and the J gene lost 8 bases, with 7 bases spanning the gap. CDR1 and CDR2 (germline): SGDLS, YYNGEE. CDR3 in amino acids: CASSVNAYEQFF. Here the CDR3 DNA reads TGTGCCAGCAGCGTAAATGCCTATGAGCAGTTCTTC. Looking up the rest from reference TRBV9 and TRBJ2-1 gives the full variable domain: DSGVTQTPKHLITATGQRVTLRCSPRSGDLSVYWYQQSLDQGLQFLIQYYNGEERAKGNILERFSAQQFPDLHSELNLSSLELGDSALYFCASSVNAYEQFFGPGTRLTVL.

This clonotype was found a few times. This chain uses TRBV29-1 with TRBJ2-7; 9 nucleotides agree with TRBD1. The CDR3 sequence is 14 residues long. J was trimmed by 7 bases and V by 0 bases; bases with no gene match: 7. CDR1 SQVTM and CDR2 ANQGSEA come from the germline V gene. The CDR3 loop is CSVEDAPTGGEQYF. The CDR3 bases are TGCAGCGTTGAAGATGCGCCGACAGGGGGAGAGCAGTACTTC.

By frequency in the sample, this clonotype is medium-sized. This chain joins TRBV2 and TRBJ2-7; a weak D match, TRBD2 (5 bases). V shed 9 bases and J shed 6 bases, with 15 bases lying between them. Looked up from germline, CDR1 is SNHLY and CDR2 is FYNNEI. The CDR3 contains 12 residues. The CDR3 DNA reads TGTGCCAGGGGGAACCTAGCTTTCGAGCAGTACTTC. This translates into CARGNLAFEQYF.

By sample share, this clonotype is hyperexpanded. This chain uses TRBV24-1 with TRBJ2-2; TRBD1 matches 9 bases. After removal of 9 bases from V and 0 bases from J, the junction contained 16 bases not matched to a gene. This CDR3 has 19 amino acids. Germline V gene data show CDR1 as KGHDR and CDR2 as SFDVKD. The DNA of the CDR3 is TGTGCCACCTCGTCCATCGGGACAGGGACTATGACGAACACCGGGGAGCTGTTTTTT. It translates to CATSSIGTGTMTNTGELFF.

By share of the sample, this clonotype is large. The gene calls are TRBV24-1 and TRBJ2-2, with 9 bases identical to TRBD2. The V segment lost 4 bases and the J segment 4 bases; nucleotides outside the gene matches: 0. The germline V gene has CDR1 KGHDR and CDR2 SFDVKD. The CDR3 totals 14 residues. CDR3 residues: CATSELAGTGELFF. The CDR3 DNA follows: TGTGCCACCAGTGAACTAGCGGGCACCGGGGAGCTGTTTTTT.

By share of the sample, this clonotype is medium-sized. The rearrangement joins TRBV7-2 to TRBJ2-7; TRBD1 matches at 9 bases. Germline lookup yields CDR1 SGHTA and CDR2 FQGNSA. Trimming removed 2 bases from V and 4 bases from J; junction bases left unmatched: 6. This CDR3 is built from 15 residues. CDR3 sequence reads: CASSLMDRGGYEQYF. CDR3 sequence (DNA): TGTGCCAGCAGCTTAATGGACAGGGGAGGGTACGAGCAGTACTTC.

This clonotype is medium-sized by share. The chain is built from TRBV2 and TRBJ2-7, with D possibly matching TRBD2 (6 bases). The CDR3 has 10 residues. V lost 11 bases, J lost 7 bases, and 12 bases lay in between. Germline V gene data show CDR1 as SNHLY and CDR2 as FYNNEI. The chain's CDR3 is CAGGRQEQYF. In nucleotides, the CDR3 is TGTGCCGGAGGGAGGCAGGAGCAGTACTTC. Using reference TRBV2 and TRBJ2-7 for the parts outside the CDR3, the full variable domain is EPEVTQTPSHQVTQMGQEVILRCVPISNHLYFYWYRQILGQKVEFLVSFYNNEISEKSEIFDDQFSVERPDGSNFTLKIRSTKLEDSAMYFCAGGRQEQYFGPGTRLTVT.

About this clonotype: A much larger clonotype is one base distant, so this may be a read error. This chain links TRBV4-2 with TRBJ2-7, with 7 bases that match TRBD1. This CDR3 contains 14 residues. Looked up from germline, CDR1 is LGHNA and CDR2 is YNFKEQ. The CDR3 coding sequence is TGTGCCGGCAGCCAGGGACAGTTCGTCGGCGAGCAGTACTTC. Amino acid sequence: CAGSQGQFVGEQYF.

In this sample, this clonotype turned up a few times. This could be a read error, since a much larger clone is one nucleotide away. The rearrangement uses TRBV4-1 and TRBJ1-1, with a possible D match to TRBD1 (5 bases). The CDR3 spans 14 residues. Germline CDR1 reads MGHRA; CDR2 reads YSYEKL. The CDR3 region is CASSQDRWGTGAFF. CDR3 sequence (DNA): TGCGCCAGCAGCCAAGATCGGTGGGGCACTGGAGCTTTCTTT.

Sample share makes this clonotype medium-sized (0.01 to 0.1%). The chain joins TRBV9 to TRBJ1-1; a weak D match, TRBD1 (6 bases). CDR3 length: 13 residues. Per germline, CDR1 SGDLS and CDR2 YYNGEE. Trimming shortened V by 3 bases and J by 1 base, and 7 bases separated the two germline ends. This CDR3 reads CASSEGGNTEAFF. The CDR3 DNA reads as TGTGCCAGCAGCGAAGGGGGGAACACTGAAGCTTTCTTT.

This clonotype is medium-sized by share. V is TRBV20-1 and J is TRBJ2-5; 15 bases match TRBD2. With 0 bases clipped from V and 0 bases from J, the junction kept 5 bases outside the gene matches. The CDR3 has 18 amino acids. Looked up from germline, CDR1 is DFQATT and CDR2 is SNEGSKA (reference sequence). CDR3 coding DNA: TGCAGTGCTAGAGACCGGGGGACTAGCGGGAGGTACCAAGAGACCCAGTACTTC. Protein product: CSARDRGTSGRYQETQYF.

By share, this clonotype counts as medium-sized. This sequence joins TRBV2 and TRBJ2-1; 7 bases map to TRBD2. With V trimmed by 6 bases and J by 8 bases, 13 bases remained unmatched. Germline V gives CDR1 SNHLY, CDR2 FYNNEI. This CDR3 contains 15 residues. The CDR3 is CASRPGGGSLDEQFF. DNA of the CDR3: TGTGCCAGCAGGCCCGGCGGCGGGAGTTTGGATGAGCAGTTCTTC.

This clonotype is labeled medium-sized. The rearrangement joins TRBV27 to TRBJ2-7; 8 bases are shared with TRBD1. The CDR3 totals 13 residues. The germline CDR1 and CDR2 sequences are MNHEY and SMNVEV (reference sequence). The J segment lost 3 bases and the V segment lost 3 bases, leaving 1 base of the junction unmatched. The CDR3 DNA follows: TGTGCCAGCAGTTTCACAGGGGGCTACGAGCAGTACTTC. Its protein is CASSFTGGYEQYF.

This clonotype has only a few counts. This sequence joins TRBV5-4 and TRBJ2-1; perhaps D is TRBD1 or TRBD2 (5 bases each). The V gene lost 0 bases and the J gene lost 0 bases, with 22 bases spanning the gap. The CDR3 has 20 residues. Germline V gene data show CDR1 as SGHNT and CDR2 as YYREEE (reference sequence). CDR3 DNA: TGTGCCAGCAGCTTGGCCTGGGACCAACCGGTTCTTAGCTCCTACAATGAGCAGTTCTTC. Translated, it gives CASSLAWDQPVLSSYNEQFF.

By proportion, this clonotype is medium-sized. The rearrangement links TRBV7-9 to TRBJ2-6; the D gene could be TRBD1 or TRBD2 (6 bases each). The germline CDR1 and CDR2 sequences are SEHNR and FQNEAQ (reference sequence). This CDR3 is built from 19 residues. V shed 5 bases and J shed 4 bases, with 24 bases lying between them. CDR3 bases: TGTGCCAGCAGCCGACGCCCCGTGCAGGGGAGGTACGGGGCCAACGTCCTGACTTTC. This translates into CASSRRPVQGRYGANVLTF.

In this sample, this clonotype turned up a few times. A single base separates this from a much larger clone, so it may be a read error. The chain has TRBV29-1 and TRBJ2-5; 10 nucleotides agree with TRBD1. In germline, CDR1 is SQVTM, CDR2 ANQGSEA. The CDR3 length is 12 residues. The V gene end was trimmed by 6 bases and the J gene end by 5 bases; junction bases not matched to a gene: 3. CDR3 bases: TGCAGCGTCTGGACAGGGGGTGAGACCCAGTACTTC. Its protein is CSVWTGGETQYF.

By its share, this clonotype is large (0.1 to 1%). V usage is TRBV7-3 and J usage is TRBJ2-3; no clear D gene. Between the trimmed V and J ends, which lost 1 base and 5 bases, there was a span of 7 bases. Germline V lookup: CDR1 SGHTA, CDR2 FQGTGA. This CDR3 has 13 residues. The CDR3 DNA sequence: TGTGCCAGCAGCTTAATACTGGGAGATACGCAGTATTTT. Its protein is CASSLILGDTQYF.

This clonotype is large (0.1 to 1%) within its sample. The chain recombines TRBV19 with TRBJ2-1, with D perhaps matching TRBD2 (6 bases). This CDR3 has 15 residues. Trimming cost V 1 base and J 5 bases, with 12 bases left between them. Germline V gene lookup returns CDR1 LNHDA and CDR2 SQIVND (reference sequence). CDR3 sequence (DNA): TGTGCCAGTAGTATAGGGGCTAGCGACGACAATGAGCAGTTCTTC. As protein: CASSIGASDDNEQFF.

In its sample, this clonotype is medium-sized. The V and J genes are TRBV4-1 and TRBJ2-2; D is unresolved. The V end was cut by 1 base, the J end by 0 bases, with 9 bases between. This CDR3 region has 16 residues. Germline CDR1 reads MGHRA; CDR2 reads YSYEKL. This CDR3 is CASSQVAGTNTGELFF. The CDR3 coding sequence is TGCGCCAGCAGCCAAGTAGCAGGAACGAACACCGGGGAGCTGTTTTTT.

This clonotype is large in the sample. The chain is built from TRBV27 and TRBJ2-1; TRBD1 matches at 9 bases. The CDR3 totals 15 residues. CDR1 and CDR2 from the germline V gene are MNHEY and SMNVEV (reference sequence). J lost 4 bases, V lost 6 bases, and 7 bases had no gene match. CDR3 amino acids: CASSLDRGAYNEQFF. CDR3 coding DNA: TGTGCCAGCAGCCTAGACAGGGGGGCGTACAATGAGCAGTTCTTC.

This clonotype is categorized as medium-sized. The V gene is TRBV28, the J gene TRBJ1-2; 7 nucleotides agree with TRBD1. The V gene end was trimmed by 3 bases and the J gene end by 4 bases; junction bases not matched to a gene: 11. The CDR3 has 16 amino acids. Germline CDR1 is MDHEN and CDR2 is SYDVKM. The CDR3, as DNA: TGTGCCAGCAGTTTGTTTGAGGGGGCTTTTTTCTATGGCTACACCTTC. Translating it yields CASSLFEGAFFYGYTF.

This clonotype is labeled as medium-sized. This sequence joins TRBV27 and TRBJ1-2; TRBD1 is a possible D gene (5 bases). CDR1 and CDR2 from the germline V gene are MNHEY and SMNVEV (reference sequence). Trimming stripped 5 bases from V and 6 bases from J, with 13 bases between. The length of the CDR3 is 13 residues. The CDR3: CASSPHRGNGYTF. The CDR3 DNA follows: TGTGCCAGCAGTCCCCACCGGGGCAATGGCTACACCTTC.

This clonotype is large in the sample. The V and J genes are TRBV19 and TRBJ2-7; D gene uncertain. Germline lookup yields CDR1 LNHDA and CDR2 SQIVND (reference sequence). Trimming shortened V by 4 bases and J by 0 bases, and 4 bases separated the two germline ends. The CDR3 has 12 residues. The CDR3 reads CASSRGSYEQYF. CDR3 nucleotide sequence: TGTGCCAGTAGTAGGGGCTCCTACGAGCAGTACTTC.

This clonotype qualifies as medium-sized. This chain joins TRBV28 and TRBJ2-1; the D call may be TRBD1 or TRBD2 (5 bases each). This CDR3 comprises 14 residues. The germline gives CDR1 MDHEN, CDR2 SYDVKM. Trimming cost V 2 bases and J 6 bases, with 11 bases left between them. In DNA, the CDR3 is TGTGCCAGCAGTTTAGGTGGGACGGGCAATGAGCAGTTCTTC. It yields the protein CASSLGGTGNEQFF.